Following are 9 T cell receptor beta chains from one sample sequenced in a study of somatic mutations in cytotoxic T cells in rheumatoid arthritis. Sequenced by immunoSEQ multiplex PCR; TCRdb stores in-frame clones only, minus some. The sample carries approximately 20,000 clones, more than 65% recorded once. The sample comprised CD8+ T cells sorted from blood. The receptors derive from a woman between 50 and 59 years old in good health.

CDR3 residues: CATSDVNLGYNEQFF. The CDR3 coding sequence is TGTGCCACCAGCGATGTCAATCTAGGCTACAATGAGCAGTTCTTC. This chain connects TRBV15 to TRBJ2-1, with D unresolved. From germline, CDR1 is LNHNV and CDR2 YYDKDF (reference sequence). Trimming cost V 5 bases and J 3 bases, with 14 bases left between them. This CDR3 comprises 15 residues.

The rearrangement links TRBV5-4 to TRBJ2-1; the match to TRBD2 covers 13 bases. This CDR3 is 19 amino acids long. Germline CDR1 and CDR2: SGHNT and YYREEE (reference sequence). Trimming cost V 4 bases and J 5 bases; bases outside gene matches: 15. CDR3 nucleotides: TGTGCCAGCAGCCTACCGTTTGGGACTAGCGGGAATAGAAACAATGAGCAGTTCTTC. Protein product: CASSLPFGTSGNRNNEQFF.

The chain is built from TRBV10-3 and TRBJ2-1; the match to TRBD1 covers 7 bases. The CDR3 has 16 residues. Losses at the gene ends were 0 bases for V and 9 bases for J; bases not matched to a gene: 11. Germline V gene data show CDR1 as ENHRY and CDR2 as SYGVKD. CDR3 coding DNA: TGTGCCATCAGTGAGTCTAAAGCGACAGGGAAAGGTGAGCAGTTCTTC. Its translation is CAISESKATGKGEQFF.

The V gene is TRBV6-5, the J gene TRBJ2-1, with TRBD2 identical over 13 bases. V lost 4 bases to trimming and J lost 4 bases; unmatched junction nucleotides: 4. Germline loops: CDR1 MNHEY, CDR2 SVGAGI. The CDR3 spans 16 residues. The CDR3 DNA reads as TGTGCCAGCAGTTCCTCGACTAGCGGGGGGTACAATGAGCAGTTCTTC. It specifies CASSSSTSGGYNEQFF.

The chain has TRBV9 and TRBJ2-1, with 13 bases identical to TRBD2. Trimming removed 4 bases from V and 9 bases from J; junction bases left unmatched: 10. CDR1 is SGDLS, CDR2 YYNGEE, per germline. This CDR3 spans 16 amino acids. CDR3 DNA sequence: TGTGCCAGCAGCCCACGGACTAGCGGGAGTTCGGGTGAGCAGTTCTTC. As protein: CASSPRTSGSSGEQFF.

This rearrangement joins TRBV25-1 to TRBJ1-1; 9 bases agree with TRBD1. The germline V gene has CDR1 MGHDK and CDR2 SYGVNS. This CDR3 spans 18 amino acids. J lost 0 bases, V lost 4 bases, and 12 bases had no gene match. The CDR3 is CASSARDRVPLMNTEAFF. The DNA of the CDR3 is TGTGCCAGCAGTGCCCGGGACAGGGTCCCTCTCATGAACACTGAAGCTTTCTTT.

The chain links TRBV7-9 to TRBJ2-3; possible D gene TRBD1, 5 bases. Germline CDR1 and CDR2: SEHNR and FQNEAQ (reference sequence). The ends were cut back, 4 bases at V and 0 bases at J, with 11 bases in the middle. This CDR3 contains 15 residues. DNA of the CDR3: TGTGCCAGCAGCTCGACAGAGATTAGCACAGATACGCAGTATTTT. Translated, it gives CASSSTEISTDTQYF.

This chain links TRBV7-6 with TRBJ2-1; D possibly corresponds to TRBD1 (5 bases). This CDR3 contains 16 residues. V lost 1 base and J lost 1, with 11 bases in between. Germline V gene sequence: CDR1 SGHVS, CDR2 FNYEAQ. CDR3 bases: TGTGCCAGCAGCTTAGTAGGGCAGGGTTCCTACAATGAGCAGTTCTTC. It yields the protein CASSLVGQGSYNEQFF.

V is TRBV29-1 and J is TRBJ2-1; D unclear. Per the germline V gene, CDR1 is SQVTM and CDR2 is ANQGSEA. Trimming took 0 bases from V and 9 from J, leaving 6 bases between them. CDR3 length equals 11 residues. CDR3 region: CSVEDYGEQFF. CDR3 sequence (DNA): TGCAGCGTTGAAGATTACGGTGAGCAGTTCTTC.